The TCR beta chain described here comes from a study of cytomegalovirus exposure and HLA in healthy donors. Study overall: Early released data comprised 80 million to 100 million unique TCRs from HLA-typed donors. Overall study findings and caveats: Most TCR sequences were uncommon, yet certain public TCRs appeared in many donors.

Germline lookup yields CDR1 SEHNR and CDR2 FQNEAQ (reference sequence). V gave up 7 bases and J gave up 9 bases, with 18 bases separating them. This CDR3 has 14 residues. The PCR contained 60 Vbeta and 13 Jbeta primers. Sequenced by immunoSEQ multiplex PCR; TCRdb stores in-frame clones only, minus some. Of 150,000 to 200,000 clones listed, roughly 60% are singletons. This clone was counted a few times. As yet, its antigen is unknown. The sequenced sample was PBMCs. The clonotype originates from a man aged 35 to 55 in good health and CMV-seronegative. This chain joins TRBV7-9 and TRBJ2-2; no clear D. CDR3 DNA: TGTGCCAGCACCCCTCGGCAAGGCGGCCGGGAGCTGTTTTTT. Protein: CASTPRQGGRELFF.